The 27 T cell receptor beta chains in this list originate from one sample, sequenced in a study of preoperative IRX-2 immunotherapy in early breast cancer. Assay: immunoSEQ multiplex PCR; the TCRdb copy retains only in-frame clones and omits some. This table has approximately 26,000 clones, about 68% appearing once. The treatment here: preoperative locoregional IRX-2 cytokine immunotherapy. The source was lymph node tissue, collected after IRX-2 immunotherapy. Source of these receptors: a human donor with breast cancer.

The chain recombines TRBV5-1 with TRBJ2-5; 9 nucleotides match TRBD1. Germline V gives CDR1 SGHRS, CDR2 YFSETQ. The CDR3 extends over 15 amino acids. Trimming took 3 bases from V and 5 from J; bases not matched to a gene: 8. The chain's CDR3 is CASSSPDRGAETQYF. Written as DNA, the CDR3 is TGCGCCAGCAGCTCCCCGGACAGGGGCGCGGAGACCCAGTACTTC. The full variable domain, rest sourced from reference TRBV5-1 and TRBJ2-5, is KAGVTQTPRYLIKTRGQQVTLSCSPISGHRSVSWYQQTPGQGLQFLFEYFSETQRNKGNFPGRFSGRQFSNSRSEMNVSTLELGDSALYLCASSSPDRGAETQYFGPGTRLLVL.

The chain carries TRBV10-2 and TRBJ2-7; TRBD1 agrees at 7 bases. CDR3 size: 16 residues. Germline V gene sequence: CDR1 WSHSY, CDR2 SAAADI. The junction had 10 bases not matched to a gene; V was cut back by 3 bases and J by 2 bases. This CDR3 reads CASSDYGQVGTYEQYF. In nucleotides, the CDR3 is TGCGCCAGCAGTGACTATGGACAGGTCGGTACCTACGAGCAGTACTTC.

The chain's CDR3 is CASSDRTGGRETQYF. CDR3 nucleotides: TGCGCCAGCAGTGATAGGACAGGGGGCCGGGAGACCCAGTACTTC. The chain links TRBV10-1 to TRBJ2-5, with 11 bases fitting TRBD1. CDR3 length: 15 residues. Germline loops: CDR1 WNHNN, CDR2 SYGVQD (reference sequence). V was clipped by 3 bases and J by 5 bases; unmatched bases: 5.

This clone was seen a single time. The rearrangement links TRBV29-1 to TRBJ2-3; 7 nucleotides match TRBD2. The germline CDR1 and CDR2 sequences are SQVTM and ANQGSEA. This CDR3 spans 16 amino acids. Trimming at V came to 1 base and at J to 2 bases, leaving 9 bases not matched to a gene. Written as DNA, the CDR3 is TGCAGCGTTGAAGGGAACGCGGGAGTCCCCACAGATACGCAGTATTTT. Translating it yields CSVEGNAGVPTDTQYF.

The V call is TRBV29-1, the J call TRBJ1-1, with TRBD1 as a possible D gene (5 bases). The germline V gene has CDR1 SQVTM and CDR2 ANQGSEA. The CDR3 sequence is 12 residues long. V lost 6 bases and J 7 bases, leaving 15 bases between the germline ends. The chain's CDR3 is CSVHTQGVEAFF. CDR3 in DNA: TGCAGCGTCCACACCCAGGGAGTTGAAGCTTTCTTT.

J is TRBJ1-5 and V is TRBV19; TRBD1 matches at 10 bases. V was pared by 7 bases and J by 4 bases, with 4 bases of the junction left unmatched. Looked up from germline, CDR1 is LNHDA and CDR2 is SQIVND (reference sequence). The CDR3 is 14 residues long. CDR3: CASTRDRGNQPQHF. Written as DNA, the CDR3 is TGTGCCAGTACCCGGGACAGGGGAAATCAGCCCCAGCATTTT.

The chain couples TRBV7-6 to TRBJ2-6; D is perhaps TRBD1 (6 bases). Germline assignment: CDR1 SGHVS and CDR2 FNYEAQ. V was clipped by 4 bases and J by 0 bases, with 13 bases between them. The CDR3 is 17 amino acids. The CDR3 protein is CASSSPGQSSGANVLTF. The CDR3 DNA reads TGTGCCAGCAGCTCGCCGGGACAAAGCTCTGGGGCCAACGTCCTGACTTTC.

The chain is built from TRBV6-8 and TRBJ1-5; maybe TRBD1 (6 bases). Germline V gene data show CDR1 as MNHGY and CDR2 as SAAAGT. Trimming left V 10 bases short and J 9 bases short, with 16 bases between. The CDR3 spans 12 residues. Written as DNA, the CDR3 is TGTGCCATCAGAGAGGACAGCGGGCCCCAGCATTTT. Its protein product is CAIREDSGPQHF.

The V and J genes are TRBV6-7 and TRBJ2-7; D is uncertain. TRBV6-7 is an ORF for which the function is uncertain. This CDR3 comprises 11 residues. The V and J ends lost 5 bases and 3 bases respectively, with 5 bases between them. DNA for the CDR3: TGTGCCAGCAGTGAGTTCTACGAGCAGTACTTC. As protein: CASSEFYEQYF.

The chain employs TRBV14 and TRBJ2-1; D is ambiguous. Germline loops: CDR1 SGHDN, CDR2 FVKESK. The CDR3 totals 16 residues. V lost 0 bases, J lost 4 bases, and 13 bases lay in between. This CDR3 is CASSQDHSDSYNEQFF. The CDR3 bases are TGTGCCAGCAGCCAAGACCACAGCGATTCTTACAATGAGCAGTTCTTC.

This clone has a single count. V usage is TRBV6-8 and J usage is TRBJ1-2; D call uncertain. Per germline, CDR1 MNHGY and CDR2 SAAAGT. V was trimmed by 8 bases and J by 4 bases, leaving 23 bases between them. The CDR3 runs to 16 residues. The CDR3 DNA is TGTGCCAGCTCCCCGGATTGGAGAAGCCTGGGCTATGGCTACACCTTC. Translating it yields CASSPDWRSLGYGYTF.

This sequence joins TRBV6-8 and TRBJ1-2; D possibly corresponds to TRBD1 (6 bases). V gave up 0 bases and J gave up 1 base, with 12 bases separating them. This CDR3 comprises 16 residues. The germline V gene has CDR1 MNHGY and CDR2 SAAAGT. In DNA, the CDR3 is TGTGCCAGCAGTTACTCGGCCGGGGGCTATAACTATGGCTACACCTTC. Protein sequence: CASSYSAGGYNYGYTF.

This chain uses TRBV6-4 with TRBJ2-1; TRBD2 aligns across 7 bases. Germline CDR1 and CDR2: MRHNA and SNTAGT. This CDR3 is built from 11 residues. V was pared by 10 bases and J by 6 bases, with 3 bases of the junction left unmatched. CDR3 in DNA: TGTGCCACGGGCGGGGGCAATGAGCAGTTCTTC. Amino acids: CATGGGNEQFF.

This clone turned up a few times. J is TRBJ1-3 and V is TRBV28; TRBD1 agrees at 9 bases. Per germline, CDR1 MDHEN and CDR2 SYDVKM. The CDR3 spans 13 residues. V lost 7 bases, J lost 4 bases, and 2 bases stayed unmatched. The CDR3 here is CASTGTGGNTIYF. CDR3 bases: TGTGCCAGCACCGGGACAGGGGGAAACACCATATATTTT.

This rearrangement joins TRBV6-8 to TRBJ2-7, with unresolved D. Germline V lookup: CDR1 MNHGY, CDR2 SAAAGT. V shed 2 bases and J shed 2 bases, with 4 bases lying between them. The length of the CDR3 is 12 residues. The CDR3 here is CASSYTTYEQYF. The CDR3 bases are TGTGCCAGCAGTTACACTACCTACGAGCAGTACTTC.

The CDR3 sequence is CASKYNTGNEKLFF. The CDR3 DNA reads TGTGCCAGCAAATATAACACTGGTAATGAAAAACTGTTTTTT. The rearrangement joins TRBV7-1 to TRBJ1-4; the D is unclear. Being an ORF, TRBV7-1 has a function that is uncertain. CDR3 length: 14 amino acids. Trimming removed 7 bases at V and 4 bases at J, with 13 bases between.

The J gene is TRBJ2-1, the V gene TRBV9, with 8 bases lining up with TRBD2. The CDR3 extends over 15 amino acids. With 2 bases clipped from V and 6 bases from J, the junction kept 7 bases outside the gene matches. The V gene's germline CDR1 is SGDLS and CDR2 YYNGEE. CDR3 bases: TGTGCCAGCAGCGTTACTAGCGGCCATTTCAATGAGCAGTTCTTC. The encoded protein is CASSVTSGHFNEQFF.

This clone appeared a few times. The gene calls are TRBV12-5 and TRBJ2-3; unclear D gene. The germline V and J ends were trimmed by 2 bases and 2 bases, with 14 bases remaining between them. Germline V gene data show CDR1 as LGHNT and CDR2 as FRNRAP. The CDR3 is 16 residues long. This CDR3 is CASGLFHRTDTDTQYF. CDR3 in DNA: TGTGCTAGTGGTTTGTTTCATCGGACGGACACAGATACGCAGTATTTT.

The V and J genes are TRBV19 and TRBJ2-5; weak D call: TRBD1 (6 bases). The V and J ends lost 7 bases and 2 bases respectively, with 11 bases between them. The CDR3 consists of 13 residues. The germline V gene has CDR1 LNHDA and CDR2 SQIVND (reference sequence). The CDR3 is CASKSRGQETQYF. DNA for the CDR3: TGTGCCAGTAAATCCAGGGGTCAAGAGACCCAGTACTTC.

This rearrangement joins TRBV22-1 to TRBJ2-2; no check of the table's D call, TRBD2, against the DNA was made. TRBV22-1 is a known pseudogene. This CDR3 is built from 16 residues. The CDR3 loop is CASSRIGGVNTGELFF. The CDR3 bases are TGTGCCAGCAGTCGAATCGGCGGGGTAAACACCGGGGAGCTGTTTTTT.

The V and J genes are TRBV10-2 and TRBJ2-1; D is perhaps TRBD2 (6 bases). From germline, CDR1 is WSHSY and CDR2 SAAADI. The CDR3 extends over 16 amino acids. The V end was cut by 6 bases, the J end by 0 bases, with 15 bases between. CDR3 sequence: CASRTLATSSYNEQFF. In nucleotides, the CDR3 is TGCGCCAGCAGGACCCTAGCGACCAGCTCCTACAATGAGCAGTTCTTC.

The sample holds one count of this clone. The genes are TRBV6-8 and TRBJ2-3; perhaps D is TRBD1 or TRBD2 (5 bases each). Germline V gives CDR1 MNHGY, CDR2 SAAAGT. V lost 10 bases and J lost 5, with 22 bases in between. This CDR3 has 15 amino acids. The CDR3 here is CAINGRRGAEDTQYF. CDR3 DNA: TGTGCCATCAATGGACGACGAGGGGCGGAAGATACGCAGTATTTT.

The chain has TRBV19 and TRBJ2-3, with D perhaps matching TRBD1 (5 bases). The length of the CDR3 is 16 residues. The germline V gene encodes CDR1 LNHDA and CDR2 SQIVND (reference sequence). V shed 4 bases and J shed 4 bases, with 18 bases lying between them. Here the CDR3 reads CASSKHRVWGPDTQYF. For the CDR3, the DNA is TGTGCCAGTAGTAAACATCGTGTTTGGGGCCCAGATACGCAGTATTTT.

The sample holds a few counts of this clone. The V call is TRBV11-3, the J call TRBJ2-2, with 11 bases fitting TRBD2. The CDR3 has 15 residues. Germline trimming cut 3 bases from V and 5 bases from J; bases unmatched to any gene: 2. Germline V gene lookup returns CDR1 SGHNT and CDR2 YENEEA. The CDR3 loop reads CASSFGLAGTGELFF. CDR3 DNA: TGTGCCAGCAGCTTCGGACTAGCGGGTACCGGGGAGCTGTTTTTT.

The gene calls are TRBV7-6 and TRBJ1-2; D call uncertain. Germline V gene lookup returns CDR1 SGHVS and CDR2 FNYEAQ. Trimming took off 5 bases at V and 4 bases at J, with 14 bases between the two ends. The CDR3 length is 14 residues. Here the CDR3 reads CASSPPAEVYGYTF. The CDR3 coding sequence is TGTGCCAGCAGCCCCCCGGCGGAGGTCTATGGCTACACCTTC.

The CDR3 reads CASSQNRFNEQFF. The CDR3 DNA is TGCGCCAGCAGCCAGAACCGATTCAATGAGCAGTTCTTC. The V gene is TRBV1, the J gene TRBJ2-1. TRBV1 is labeled a pseudogene. The CDR3 is 13 residues long.

The V gene is TRBV28, the J gene TRBJ1-2; D might be TRBD1 (5 bases). Trimming cost V 2 bases and J 4 bases, with 8 bases left between them. CDR3 size: 13 residues. CDR1 and CDR2 from the germline V gene are MDHEN and SYDVKM. CDR3 in DNA: TGTGCCAGCAGTTTAGGACAATTCTATGGCTACACCTTC. It encodes CASSLGQFYGYTF.